This T cell receptor (beta chain) was identified in a study of early T cells in non-severe SARS-CoV-2 infection. TCRdb called the 5' RACE reads again in MiXCR, with one record for every CDR3 protein. The sample consists of more than 60,000 distinct CDR3 sequences, under 15% of them appearing once. V lost 1 base and J 3 bases, leaving 3 bases between the germline ends. Per the germline V gene, CDR1 is SGHRS and CDR2 is YFSETQ. The CDR3 extends over 12 amino acids. The receptor comes from an adult who was a healthcare worker with PCR-confirmed SARS-CoV-2 infection or an uninfected control (not recorded which). The chain couples TRBV5-1 to TRBJ2-3; D gene ambiguous. Here the sequenced sample was whole blood, taken at baseline. In DNA form, the CDR3 reads TGCGCCAGCAGCTTGAAAACAGATACGCAGTATTTT. Its protein is CASSLKTDTQYF.